The 12 T cell receptor beta chains below were found in one sample sequenced in a study of control samples from healthy donors and cancer patients. Using immunoSEQ multiplex PCR, the repertoire was profiled, and TCRdb retains in-frame clones only, with some absent. Among some 220,000 clones listed, over 90% were seen once. Sample: blood. These receptors originate from a man aged 50 or older in good health.

This chain links TRBV6-2 or TRBV6-3 with TRBJ2-7, with D unclear. This CDR3 has 14 amino acids. V was cut by 6 bases and J by 2 bases, with 14 bases left in between. Germline V gene data show CDR1 as MNHEY and CDR2 as SVGEGT. The DNA of the CDR3 is TGTGCCAGCAGACCTACCCTCTTAGCCTACGAGCAGTACTTC. Its protein product is CASRPTLLAYEQYF.

The chain is built from TRBV19 and TRBJ1-2, with D possibly being TRBD1 (5 bases). CDR1 and CDR2 (germline): LNHDA, SQIVND (reference sequence). The V end lost 3 bases, the J end lost 4 bases, and 12 bases lay between the germline ends. This CDR3 comprises 14 residues. The CDR3 here is CASSISTGAYGYTF. DNA for the CDR3: TGTGCCAGTAGTATTAGCACCGGGGCCTATGGCTACACCTTC.

The rearrangement uses TRBV27 and TRBJ2-1; TRBD2 might be the D (6 bases). Per germline, CDR1 MNHEY and CDR2 SMNVEV (reference sequence). This CDR3 is built from 15 residues. Trimming took off 3 bases at V and 6 bases at J, with 15 bases between the two ends. CDR3 bases: TGTGCCAGCAGTTTTCTTGGACTAAACCCCAATGAGCAGTTCTTC. Translated, it gives CASSFLGLNPNEQFF.

The gene calls are TRBV5-4 and TRBJ1-2; D call uncertain. The germline gives CDR1 SGHNT, CDR2 YYREEE (reference sequence). Deletions cut 7 bases from V and 7 bases from J, with 26 bases between. This CDR3 has 16 amino acids. The DNA for the CDR3 is TGTGCCAGCGCTTCGGACCCCATCACGCGGCTGGGTGGCTACACCTTC. The encoded protein is CASASDPITRLGGYTF.

The chain recombines TRBV5-1 with TRBJ2-5, with TRBD1 matching over 10 bases. The length of the CDR3 is 15 residues. With 4 bases clipped from V and 4 bases from J, the junction kept 7 bases outside the gene matches. Per the germline V gene, CDR1 is SGHRS and CDR2 is YFSETQ. The CDR3 spells CASSPRTGGGETQYF. The CDR3 coding sequence is TGCGCCAGCAGCCCCCGGACAGGGGGTGGAGAGACCCAGTACTTC.

The genes are TRBV6-2 or TRBV6-3 and TRBJ1-3; D remains ambiguous. CDR1 MNHEY and CDR2 SVGEGT come from the germline V gene. V lost 0 bases to trimming and J lost 7 bases, with 10 bases between them. The CDR3 consists of 14 residues. The CDR3 coding sequence is TGTGCCAGCAGTTACTCCGGACCGGGCAACACCATATATTTT. Translated: CASSYSGPGNTIYF.

The chain joins TRBV19 to TRBJ1-2, with unresolved D. V gave up 0 bases and J gave up 6 bases, with 14 bases separating them. The CDR3 consists of 15 residues. Germline V gene data show CDR1 as LNHDA and CDR2 as SQIVND (reference sequence). DNA of the CDR3: TGTGCCAGTAGTATAGAGGGCAGCGCGCGACATGGCTACACCTTC. Protein product: CASSIEGSARHGYTF.

The CDR3 DNA sequence: TGCGCCAGCAGCCTTCAGCCGGGACAAGTCACCGGGGAGCTGTTTTTT. It yields the protein CASSLQPGQVTGELFF. The V and J genes are TRBV5-1 and TRBJ2-2; D possibly corresponds to TRBD1 (6 bases). The ends were cut back, 4 bases at V and 4 bases at J, with 17 bases in the middle. CDR3 size: 16 residues. Germline CDR1 SGHRS, CDR2 YFSETQ.

This rearrangement joins TRBV28 to TRBJ1-1; D unresolved. The V end lost 3 bases, the J end lost 8 bases, and 10 bases lay between the germline ends. Germline V lookup: CDR1 MDHEN, CDR2 SYDVKM. There are 12 residues in the CDR3. The CDR3 here is CASSLIQREAFF. The DNA of the CDR3 is TGTGCCAGCAGTTTGATTCAGCGAGAAGCTTTCTTT.

Here the CDR3 DNA reads TGTGCCAGCAGTGATGTTGGTAGGATGGACATTCAGTACTTC. The encoded protein is CASSDVGRMDIQYF. The V call is TRBV25-1, the J call TRBJ2-4; D unresolved. CDR3 length equals 14 residues. Germline V gene data show CDR1 as MGHDK and CDR2 as SYGVNS. Trimming shortened V by 3 bases and J by 8 bases, and 14 bases separated the two germline ends.

This chain links TRBV2 with TRBJ2-3, with D uncertain. Trimming took 8 bases from V and 3 from J, leaving 9 bases between them. Germline CDR1 and CDR2: SNHLY and FYNNEI. CDR3 length: 12 amino acids. In DNA form, the CDR3 reads TGTGCCAGCGGTTTTCTTACAGATACGCAGTATTTT. This gives the protein CASGFLTDTQYF.

This clone was found once. The V gene is TRBV6-5, the J gene TRBJ1-3; no firm D call. Per the germline V gene, CDR1 is MNHEY and CDR2 is SVGAGI. CDR3 length: 16 amino acids. Trimming pared 3 bases from V and 4 bases from J, leaving 16 bases between. This CDR3 reads CASSYTSKAAGNTIYF. The CDR3, as DNA: TGTGCCAGCAGTTATACTTCGAAGGCAGCGGGAAACACCATATATTTT.